This TCR beta chain comes out of a study of cytomegalovirus exposure and HLA in healthy donors. Study observations and caveats: Common viral pathogens seemed, in a later analysis, to connect with several of the most significant clusters. Later analysis associated a missense DCLRE1C variant with TCR beta V- and J-gene trimming. A later analysis found most CMV-associated TCR beta chains apparently HLA-restricted.

Donors had nominal health at sampling but likely had unrecorded immune exposures. 60 Vbeta and 13 Jbeta primers were used in PCR. Generated by immunoSEQ multiplex PCR, the TCRdb table keeps only in-frame clones and is missing some. Here the sample spans 150,000 to 200,000 clones, approximately 83% being singletons. V lost 4 bases, J lost 6 bases, and 10 bases lay in between. Germline CDR1 MNHEY, CDR2 SMNVEV (reference sequence). The CDR3 consists of 13 residues. As to this clone: Its antigen is unknown.

V and J are TRBV27 and TRBJ2-1, with D hard to call. The sequencing sample was made of PBMCs. The TCR comes from a man aged 18-30 years in good health and CMV-seropositive. This CDR3 reads CASSSAQANEQFF. CDR3 coding DNA: TGTGCCAGCAGTTCCGCCCAGGCCAATGAGCAGTTCTTC.